Following are 22 T cell receptor beta chains from one sample sequenced in a study of blood T cell repertoires in COVID-19. TCRdb keeps only in-frame clones here, not all; method: immunoSEQ multiplex PCR. This table has some 40,000 clones, about 86% appearing once. Sample: peripheral blood. These receptors came from a middle-aged man with active COVID-19.

The CDR3 DNA follows: TGTGCCAGCAGTTCTTACGCGGGGGGGAAAACCTACGAGCAGTACTTC. It is translated as CASSSYAGGKTYEQYF. The J gene is TRBJ2-7, the V gene TRBV6-5; TRBD2 aligns across 9 bases. The length of the CDR3 is 16 residues. Per germline, CDR1 MNHEY and CDR2 SVGAGI. The V gene end was trimmed by 4 bases and the J gene end by 2 bases; junction bases not matched to a gene: 9.

V is TRBV10-3 and J is TRBJ2-7, with D possibly matching TRBD2 (5 bases). V was trimmed by 4 bases and J by 5 bases, leaving 6 bases between them. Germline-derived CDR1 and CDR2 are ENHRY and SYGVKD. The CDR3 spans 11 residues. The CDR3 here is CAISGRNEQYF. Here the CDR3 DNA reads TGTGCCATCAGTGGGAGGAACGAGCAGTACTTC.

V gene TRBV29-1 combines with J gene TRBJ2-1, with 7 bases that match TRBD2. This CDR3 has 15 residues. CDR1 SQVTM and CDR2 ANQGSEA come from the germline V gene. With V trimmed by 7 bases and J by 2 bases, 11 bases remained unmatched. The CDR3 here is CSALGGGSTYNEQFF. The CDR3 DNA reads as TGCAGCGCTTTGGGGGGGGGTTCAACCTACAATGAGCAGTTCTTC.

In this sample, this clone turned up a few times. The rearrangement uses TRBV19 and TRBJ2-3; tentatively, D is TRBD2 (5 bases). This CDR3 contains 24 residues. The V gene lost 3 bases and the J gene lost 4 bases, with 41 bases spanning the gap. Germline CDR1 and CDR2: LNHDA and SQIVND (reference sequence). Written as DNA, the CDR3 is TGTGCCAGTAGTATTGGTTACGTAGCGTCGAGGGTCAATTCGAGAGCAAGCTATCCAGATACGCAGTATTTT. It specifies CASSIGYVASRVNSRASYPDTQYF.

This clone appeared a single time. The chain is built from TRBV2 and TRBJ2-2; perhaps TRBD1 as D (5 bases). The CDR3 sequence is 16 residues long. The germline CDR1 and CDR2 sequences are SNHLY and FYNNEI. The V end lost 2 bases, the J end lost 2 bases, and 12 bases lay between the germline ends. CDR3 in DNA: TGTGCCAGCAGTGAATCCAGGGCCTACAACACCGGGGAGCTGTTTTTT. Amino acids: CASSESRAYNTGELFF. Variable domain in full (rest from reference TRBV2 and TRBJ2-2): EPEVTQTPSHQVTQMGQEVILRCVPISNHLYFYWYRQILGQKVEFLVSFYNNEISEKSEIFDDQFSVERPDGSNFTLKIRSTKLEDSAMYFCASSESRAYNTGELFFGEGSRLTVL.

The J gene is TRBJ2-3, the V gene TRBV10-3, with a possible D match to TRBD1 (6 bases). The CDR3 is made up of 15 amino acids. In germline, CDR1 is ENHRY, CDR2 SYGVKD. Deletions cut 4 bases from V and 4 bases from J, with 15 bases between. The CDR3 protein is CAISGWTVTADTQYF. The CDR3, as DNA: TGTGCCATCAGTGGCTGGACAGTGACGGCAGATACGCAGTATTTT.

This rearrangement joins TRBV5-4 to TRBJ2-6; a possible D gene is TRBD1 (5 bases). Trimming pared 0 bases from V and 0 bases from J, leaving 10 bases between. Per the germline V gene, CDR1 is SGHNT and CDR2 is YYREEE (reference sequence). The CDR3 contains 17 residues. In nucleotides, the CDR3 is TGTGCCAGCAGCTTGGTACAGGCCGACTCTGGGGCCAACGTCCTGACTTTC. Its protein is CASSLVQADSGANVLTF.

The chain joins TRBV6-5 to TRBJ2-7, with D possibly being TRBD2 (5 bases). The CDR3 has 15 residues. The V gene lost 0 bases and the J gene lost 5 bases, with 14 bases spanning the gap. Germline V gene lookup returns CDR1 MNHEY and CDR2 SVGAGI. The CDR3, as DNA: TGTGCCAGCAGTTACTCAAGCGGCAGTAAACACGAGCAGTACTTC. Translated, it gives CASSYSSGSKHEQYF.

V gene TRBV28 combines with J gene TRBJ2-3, with D unclear. V was cut by 4 bases and J by 2 bases, with 16 bases left in between. Germline V gives CDR1 MDHEN, CDR2 SYDVKM. The CDR3 length is 16 residues. This CDR3 is CASSSPSSRVTDTQYF. The CDR3 region has the DNA TGTGCCAGCAGTTCCCCCTCGTCCCGAGTCACAGATACGCAGTATTTT.

The chain combines TRBV5-4 with TRBJ1-1; no firm D call. V lost 1 base and J 0 bases, leaving 13 bases between the germline ends. Germline assignment: CDR1 SGHNT and CDR2 YYREEE (reference sequence). The CDR3 contains 16 residues. CDR3 DNA: TGTGCCAGCAGCTTGTCGCTTTCACAGCTGAACACTGAAGCTTTCTTT. Encoded protein: CASSLSLSQLNTEAFF.

J is TRBJ1-2 and V is TRBV12-3 or TRBV12-4; D unclear. This CDR3 is 12 amino acids long. V lost 3 bases and J 3 bases, leaving 5 bases between the germline ends. The CDR3 bases are TGTGCCAGCAGTTTCGAGTACTATGGCTACACCTTC. Its translation: CASSFEYYGYTF.

This clone has only one observation. This chain connects TRBV5-4 to TRBJ2-5; D unresolved. Deletions cut 4 bases from V and 2 bases from J, with 12 bases between. Looked up from germline, CDR1 is SGHNT and CDR2 is YYREEE (reference sequence). CDR3 length equals 14 residues. CDR3 nucleotide sequence: TGTGCCAGCAGCCACGTTGGGCTACAAGAGACCCAGTACTTC. Translation: CASSHVGLQETQYF.

The chain recombines TRBV5-1 with TRBJ2-3; 9 bases agree with TRBD2. CDR1 and CDR2 from the germline V gene are SGHRS and YFSETQ. The V segment lost 3 bases and the J segment 1 base; nucleotides outside the gene matches: 6. The CDR3 totals 16 residues. CDR3 coding DNA: TGCGCCAGCAGCTGGGGTGCTAGCGGGGGCACAGATACGCAGTATTTT. Protein product: CASSWGASGGTDTQYF.

The rearrangement links TRBV9 to TRBJ2-1; D ambiguous. V lost 4 bases and J lost 3, with 14 bases in between. Germline-derived CDR1 and CDR2 are SGDLS and YYNGEE. There are 15 residues in the CDR3. The CDR3 nucleotides are TGTGCCAGCAGCCGTGGCGGCGGCCTCTACAATGAGCAGTTCTTC. Translated: CASSRGGGLYNEQFF.

The chain links TRBV5-4 to TRBJ1-4, with no clear D. The germline V gene encodes CDR1 SGHNT and CDR2 YYREEE (reference sequence). This CDR3 has 14 amino acids. Trimming took 4 bases from V and 8 from J, leaving 15 bases between them. CDR3 in DNA: TGTGCCAGCAGCCCCTCCCCGGGAGCGGAAAAACTGTTTTTT. Translated: CASSPSPGAEKLFF.

The V gene is TRBV15, the J gene TRBJ2-1; unclear D gene. Germline V gives CDR1 LNHNV, CDR2 YYDKDF (reference sequence). V was trimmed by 4 bases and J by 3 bases, leaving 10 bases between them. CDR3 length: 14 residues. The CDR3 loop reads CATSKEYIYNEQFF. Here the CDR3 DNA reads TGTGCCACCAGCAAGGAGTACATCTACAATGAGCAGTTCTTC.

The chain is built from TRBV7-3 and TRBJ1-1; perhaps TRBD1 as D (6 bases). CDR1 SGHTA and CDR2 FQGTGA come from the germline V gene. The length of the CDR3 is 14 residues. Trimming stripped 2 bases from V and 6 bases from J, with 13 bases between. The CDR3 spells CASSLGQIGSEAFF. In DNA form, the CDR3 reads TGTGCCAGCAGCTTAGGACAGATTGGATCTGAAGCTTTCTTT.

J is TRBJ2-7 and V is TRBV5-1, with TRBD1 identical over 11 bases. This CDR3 region has 15 residues. CDR1 and CDR2 (germline): SGHRS, YFSETQ. V trimming: 0 bases; J trimming: 4 bases; junction bases outside the gene matches: 3. CDR3 in amino acids: CASSLDGQGAYEQYF. CDR3 nucleotides: TGCGCCAGCAGCTTGGACGGACAGGGGGCGTACGAGCAGTACTTC.

This clone is a singleton in its sample. The rearrangement uses TRBV4-1 and TRBJ1-6, with D maybe TRBD1 (6 bases). CDR3 length equals 15 residues. CDR1 MGHRA and CDR2 YSYEKL come from the germline V gene. The V and J ends lost 1 base and 5 bases respectively, with 9 bases between them. The CDR3 reads CASSQAQGNNSPLHF. CDR3 coding DNA: TGCGCCAGCAGCCAAGCTCAGGGGAATAATTCACCCCTCCACTTT.

The count of this clone is one. V usage is TRBV3-1 (or the pseudogene TRBV3-2) and J usage is TRBJ1-1, with D possibly matching TRBD1 (5 bases). Germline V gene sequence: CDR1 LGHDT, CDR2 YNNKEL (reference sequence). The CDR3 extends over 17 amino acids. Trimming took 4 bases from V and 1 from J, leaving 19 bases between them. Here the CDR3 reads CASSPWDRAGGNTEAFF. DNA of the CDR3: TGTGCCAGCAGCCCTTGGGACCGGGCGGGAGGGAACACTGAAGCTTTCTTT.

V gene TRBV10-3 combines with J gene TRBJ1-3; 8 bases agree with TRBD1. The CDR3 contains 13 residues. Germline CDR1 is ENHRY and CDR2 is SYGVKD. The V gene end was trimmed by 8 bases and the J gene end by 6 bases; junction bases not matched to a gene: 6. CDR3 sequence: CAIQDREANTIYF. CDR3 bases: TGTGCCATCCAGGACAGGGAGGCAAACACCATATATTTT.

The DNA of the CDR3 is TGTGCCAGCAGCTTGGAACACCGCAGGGGCGCCGGAGATACGCAGTATTTT. Its translation is CASSLEHRRGAGDTQYF. V is TRBV5-4 and J is TRBJ2-3, with a tentative D call TRBD1 (6 bases). Germline V gene lookup returns CDR1 SGHNT and CDR2 YYREEE (reference sequence). This CDR3 comprises 17 residues. Trimming removed 0 bases at V and 5 bases at J, with 19 bases between.